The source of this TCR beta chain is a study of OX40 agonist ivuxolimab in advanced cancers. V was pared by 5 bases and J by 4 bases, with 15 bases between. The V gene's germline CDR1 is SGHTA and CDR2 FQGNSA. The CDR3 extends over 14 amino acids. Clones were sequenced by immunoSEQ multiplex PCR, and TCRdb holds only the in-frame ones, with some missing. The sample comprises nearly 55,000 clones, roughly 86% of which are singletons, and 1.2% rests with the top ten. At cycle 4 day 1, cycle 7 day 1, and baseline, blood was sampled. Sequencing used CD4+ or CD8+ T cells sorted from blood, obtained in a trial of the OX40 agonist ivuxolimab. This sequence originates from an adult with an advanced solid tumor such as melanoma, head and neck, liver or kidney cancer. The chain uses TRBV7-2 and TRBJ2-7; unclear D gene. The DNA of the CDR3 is TGTGCCAGCAGCCCGTCACCCAACCTTTACGAGCAGTACTTC. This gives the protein CASSPSPNLYEQYF.